The 15 T cell receptor beta chains reported below all come from one sample, sequenced in a study of beta chain features in type 1 diabetes. Sequenced material consisted of expressed TCRB transcripts (all of the isolated RNA was reverse transcribed). TCRdb's table, derived via immunoSEQ multiplex PCR, lists solely in-frame clones and lacks some. In the table there are hundreds of thousands of clones, around 15% of which are singletons. Sequencing was carried out using central memory CD4+ T cells from blood. The receptors were sampled from a man aged 30-40 years in good health.

This chain links TRBV10-2 with TRBJ1-2; 10 bases map to TRBD1. V lost 0 bases to trimming and J lost 7 bases; unmatched junction nucleotides: 2. The CDR3 has 14 amino acids. Germline V CDR1 and CDR2: WSHSY, SAAADI. CDR3 DNA: TGCGCCAGCAGTGAGTCGACAGGGGGCTTTGGCTACACCTTC. Protein sequence: CASSESTGGFGYTF.

This clone appeared a few times. The chain recombines TRBV7-9 with TRBJ2-1; 8 nucleotides align to TRBD1. The V and J ends lost 6 bases and 2 bases, in that order; junction bases with no gene match: 6. CDR1 is SEHNR and CDR2 is FQNEAQ in the germline V gene (reference sequence). This CDR3 region has 15 residues. The CDR3 DNA reads TGTGCCAGCAGTCATCAGGGGGCGGCCTACAATGAGCAGTTCTTC. Its translation: CASSHQGAAYNEQFF.

This chain links TRBV2 with TRBJ1-6; D unclear. The CDR3 spans 12 residues. The germline V gene encodes CDR1 SNHLY and CDR2 FYNNEI. Trimming stripped 8 bases from V and 5 bases from J, with 7 bases between. The CDR3: CASCGDNSPLHF. The CDR3 DNA is TGTGCCAGCTGTGGGGATAATTCACCCCTCCACTTT.

V and J are TRBV29-1 and TRBJ1-6; the match to TRBD1 covers 7 bases. With 4 bases clipped from V and 6 bases from J, the junction kept 6 bases outside the gene matches. Germline V CDR1 and CDR2: SQVTM, ANQGSEA. The CDR3 has 14 residues. CDR3 region: CSVGGGQPNSPLHF. Written as DNA, the CDR3 is TGCAGCGTTGGCGGGGGACAGCCTAATTCACCCCTCCACTTT. Drawing the rest from reference TRBV29-1 and TRBJ1-6, the complete variable domain is SAVISQKPSRDICQRGTSLTIQCQVDSQVTMMFWYRQQPGQSLTLIATANQGSEATYESGFVIDKFPISRPNLTFSTLTVSNMSPEDSSIYLCSVGGGQPNSPLHFGNGTRLTVT.

This clone was seen more than once but under ten times. This chain connects TRBV30 to TRBJ1-2; D call uncertain. Germline CDR1 is GTSNPN and CDR2 is SVGIG (reference sequence). The V and J ends lost 2 bases and 3 bases respectively, with 7 bases between them. The CDR3 length is 12 residues. The DNA for the CDR3 is TGTGCCTGGAGTAGCAGTTACTATGGCTACACCTTC. It is translated as CAWSSSYYGYTF.

The gene calls are TRBV9 and TRBJ1-2; D call uncertain. Germline CDR1 SGDLS, CDR2 YYNGEE. The CDR3 length is 15 residues. The germline V and J ends were trimmed by 0 bases and 2 bases, with 11 bases remaining between them. The CDR3 here is CASSVGVGGNYGYTF. The DNA for the CDR3 is TGTGCCAGCAGCGTAGGTGTAGGAGGGAACTATGGCTACACCTTC.

The V gene is TRBV25-1, the J gene TRBJ2-7; tentatively, D is TRBD1 (6 bases). Between the trimmed V and J ends, which lost 8 bases and 3 bases, there was a span of 11 bases. Germline V gene data show CDR1 as MGHDK and CDR2 as SYGVNS. This CDR3 has 12 amino acids. CDR3: CASGAQGYEQYF. CDR3 DNA: TGTGCCAGCGGGGCACAGGGCTACGAGCAGTACTTC.

This clone was detected only a few times. The chain couples TRBV15 to TRBJ2-5; D tentatively reads TRBD1 or TRBD2 (5 bases each). The CDR3 consists of 15 residues. Germline assignment: CDR1 LNHNV and CDR2 YYDKDF (reference sequence). V was pared by 0 bases and J by 1 base, with 9 bases between. As DNA, the CDR3 is TGTGCCACCAGCAGAGAGGGGGAGACCCAAGAGACCCAGTACTTC. The encoded protein is CATSREGETQETQYF.

The rearrangement links TRBV1 to TRBJ2-1; the D call of TRBD2 is as the table states it, not checked on the DNA. TRBV1 is shown as a pseudogene. The CDR3 is 20 residues long. Here the CDR3 DNA reads TGCACCAGCGCCACCGGGAGCGGGGGGTTGCAACTTCGCTCCTACAATGAGCAGTTCTTC. Amino acid sequence: CTSATGSGGLQLRSYNEQFF.

This clone was seen only a few times. The rearrangement uses TRBV7-2 and TRBJ2-7, with 8 nucleotides matching TRBD2. The germline V gene encodes CDR1 SGHTA and CDR2 FQGNSA. V lost 5 bases and J lost 7; bases outside the gene matches: 13. The CDR3 runs 15 residues. The CDR3 is CASSQSHGGAWEQYF. Written as DNA, the CDR3 is TGTGCCAGCAGCCAGAGTCACGGGGGGGCGTGGGAGCAGTACTTC.

This clone occurred many times. The chain links TRBV7-9 to TRBJ1-1; D unresolved. CDR1 is SEHNR and CDR2 is FQNEAQ in the germline V gene (reference sequence). This CDR3 spans 15 amino acids. V was clipped by 0 bases and J by 3 bases, with 11 bases between them. The CDR3 is CASSLALKGYTEAFF. The CDR3 DNA reads TGTGCCAGCAGCTTAGCGTTAAAGGGTTACACTGAAGCTTTCTTT. Using reference TRBV7-9 and TRBJ1-1 for the parts outside the CDR3, the full variable domain is DTGVSQNPRHKITKRGQNVTFRCDPISEHNRLYWYRQTLGQGPEFLTYFQNEAQLEKSRLLSDRFSAERPKGSFSTLEIQRTEQGDSAMYLCASSLALKGYTEAFFGQGTRLTVV.

The V call is TRBV7-2, the J call TRBJ1-5, with D perhaps TRBD1 (5 bases). Trimming took off 5 bases at V and 5 bases at J, with 13 bases between the two ends. Germline assignment: CDR1 SGHTA and CDR2 FQGNSA. This CDR3 is 14 amino acids long. The CDR3 is CASSQGPFDQPQHF. The CDR3 DNA sequence: TGTGCCAGCAGCCAGGGACCTTTTGATCAGCCCCAGCATTTT.

This clone was seen ten or more times. The chain uses TRBV7-8 and TRBJ1-1; D gene uncertain. V lost 5 bases to trimming and J lost 5 bases, with 18 bases between them. Per germline, CDR1 SGHVS and CDR2 FQNEAQ. The CDR3 covers 15 residues. The CDR3: CASSVRTHQGTEAFF. Here the CDR3 DNA reads TGTGCCAGCAGCGTAAGGACTCATCAAGGGACTGAAGCTTTCTTT.

The rearrangement joins TRBV18 to TRBJ1-5; 7 nucleotides align to TRBD1. The length of the CDR3 is 14 residues. The V gene's germline CDR1 is KGHSH and CDR2 LQKENI. With 8 bases clipped from V and 5 bases from J, the junction kept 9 bases outside the gene matches. The CDR3 DNA follows: TGTGCCAGCCCAAACAGGGGCCTCTATCAGCCCCAGCATTTT. This translates into CASPNRGLYQPQHF.

This clone was picked up a small number of times. Distinct nucleotide sequences in the sample also encode this CDR3. The chain combines TRBV27 with TRBJ1-1; perhaps TRBD1 as D (5 bases). This CDR3 is 15 amino acids long. Trimming left V 4 bases short and J 1 base short, with 13 bases between. CDR1 MNHEY and CDR2 SMNVEV come from the germline V gene (reference sequence). The CDR3 loop reads CASSSSGTANTEAFF. The CDR3 bases are TGTGCCAGCAGTTCCTCCGGGACGGCGAACACTGAAGCTTTCTTT.